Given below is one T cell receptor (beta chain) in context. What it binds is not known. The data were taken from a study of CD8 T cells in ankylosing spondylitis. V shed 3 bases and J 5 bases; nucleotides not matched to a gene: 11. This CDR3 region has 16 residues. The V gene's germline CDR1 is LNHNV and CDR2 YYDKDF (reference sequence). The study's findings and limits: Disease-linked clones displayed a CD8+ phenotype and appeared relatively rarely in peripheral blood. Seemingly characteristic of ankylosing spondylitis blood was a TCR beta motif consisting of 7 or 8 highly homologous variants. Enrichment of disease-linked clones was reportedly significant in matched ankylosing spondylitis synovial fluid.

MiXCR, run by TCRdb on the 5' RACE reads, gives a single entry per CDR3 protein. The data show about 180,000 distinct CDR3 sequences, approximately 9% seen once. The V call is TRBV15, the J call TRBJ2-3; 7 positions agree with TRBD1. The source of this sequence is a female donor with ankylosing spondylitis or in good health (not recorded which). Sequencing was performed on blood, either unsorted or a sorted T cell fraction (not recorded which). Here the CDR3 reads CATSRMEGGAGDTQYF. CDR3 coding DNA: TGTGCCACCAGCAGGATGGAAGGGGGCGCGGGAGATACGCAGTATTTT.